The 31 T cell receptor beta chains given below trace back to one sample, sequenced in a study of cytomegalovirus exposure and HLA in healthy donors. In the PCR, 60 Vbeta and 13 Jbeta primers were used. Assay: immunoSEQ multiplex PCR; the TCRdb copy retains only in-frame clones and omits some. The table shows some 140,000 clones, with roughly 80% occurring only once. The sequenced sample consisted of PBMCs. All receptors come from a woman aged 50 to 60 in good health and CMV-seropositive.

This clone appeared once. The V and J genes are TRBV10-2 and TRBJ1-2; 8 bases line up with TRBD1. The V segment lost 1 base and the J segment 4 bases; nucleotides outside the gene matches: 5. Germline V gene lookup returns CDR1 WSHSY and CDR2 SAAADI. CDR3 length: 15 residues. The CDR3, as DNA: TGCGCCAGCAGTGAGTGGTACGACAGGGGCTATGGCTACACCTTC. This encodes CASSEWYDRGYGYTF.

The chain combines TRBV18 with TRBJ2-7; D possibly corresponds to TRBD2 (6 bases). CDR3 length: 12 residues. V lost 5 bases and J 3 bases, leaving 8 bases between the germline ends. Germline CDR1 and CDR2: KGHSH and LQKENI. The CDR3 DNA is TGTGCCAGCTCAATGGAGGGCTACGAGCAGTACTTC. As protein: CASSMEGYEQYF.

V is TRBV11-3 and J is TRBJ2-1; 9 bases match TRBD2. After removal of 4 bases from V and 9 bases from J, the junction contained 10 bases not matched to a gene. The CDR3 runs to 15 residues. The germline gives CDR1 SGHNT, CDR2 YENEEA. CDR3 DNA: TGTGCCAGCAGCTCAGAGGGTAGCGGGAGCGTTGAGCAGTTCTTC. Protein sequence: CASSSEGSGSVEQFF.

This sequence joins TRBV19 and TRBJ2-7; D gene unclear. Trimming cost V 5 bases and J 1 base, with 12 bases left between them. There are 14 residues in the CDR3. Germline CDR1 reads LNHDA; CDR2 reads SQIVND (reference sequence). The CDR3 reads CASSPYGSSYEQYF. The CDR3 DNA is TGTGCCAGTAGTCCCTACGGGTCATCCTACGAGCAGTACTTC.

This chain joins TRBV28 and TRBJ2-1, with 12 bases fitting TRBD2. With V trimmed by 6 bases and J by 8 bases, 8 bases remained unmatched. CDR3 length equals 15 residues. From germline, CDR1 is MDHEN and CDR2 SYDVKM. The CDR3 sequence is CASSRTSGGSYEQFF. Here the CDR3 DNA reads TGTGCCAGCAGCCGAACTAGCGGGGGGTCCTATGAGCAGTTCTTC.

The rearrangement links TRBV6-5 to TRBJ2-2; 12 nucleotides match TRBD2. Losses at the gene ends were 0 bases for V and 5 bases for J; bases not matched to a gene: 1. Germline loops: CDR1 MNHEY, CDR2 SVGAGI. This CDR3 comprises 16 residues. The CDR3 nucleotides read TGTGCCAGCAGTTACTCAACTAGCGGGGGGACCGGGGAGCTGTTTTTT. Amino acids: CASSYSTSGGTGELFF.

The chain has TRBV6-6 and TRBJ2-7; the D gene is possibly TRBD2 (6 bases). Germline loops: CDR1 MNHNY, CDR2 SVGAGI (reference sequence). The CDR3 is made up of 14 amino acids. V was clipped by 7 bases and J by 0 bases, with 13 bases between them. The CDR3: CASIGVAVSYEQYF. The DNA for the CDR3 is TGTGCCAGCATAGGGGTAGCGGTCTCCTACGAGCAGTACTTC.

This chain connects TRBV6-1 to TRBJ2-2, with 10 bases matching TRBD1. In germline, CDR1 is MNHNS, CDR2 SASEGT. The CDR3 is made up of 14 amino acids. Trimming took 6 bases from V and 5 from J; bases not matched to a gene: 3. The CDR3 protein is CASRRTGGTGELFF. The CDR3 DNA reads as TGTGCCAGCAGGAGGACAGGGGGTACCGGGGAGCTGTTTTTT.

The chain links TRBV4-1 to TRBJ1-1; 7 bases agree with TRBD1. The germline gives CDR1 MGHRA, CDR2 YSYEKL. J was trimmed by 3 bases and V by 1 base; bases with no gene match: 5. This CDR3 is built from 15 residues. CDR3 sequence (DNA): TGCGCCAGCAGCCAAGTTGCGACAGGGTACACTGAAGCTTTCTTT. It is translated as CASSQVATGYTEAFF.

This chain links TRBV2 with TRBJ1-2, with no clear D. The V end was cut by 7 bases, the J end by 5 bases, with 17 bases between. Germline-derived CDR1 and CDR2 are SNHLY and FYNNEI. This CDR3 region has 14 residues. CDR3 nucleotides: TGTGCCAGCAAACCCCGGGGTCTAGGATATGGCTACACCTTC. Its protein is CASKPRGLGYGYTF.

The V gene is TRBV5-1, the J gene TRBJ1-2; 8 nucleotides agree with TRBD1. Germline loops: CDR1 SGHRS, CDR2 YFSETQ. The CDR3 is made up of 14 amino acids. V was clipped by 2 bases and J by 7 bases; unmatched bases: 7. The CDR3 region is CASSLAQGGFGYTF. DNA for the CDR3: TGCGCCAGCAGCTTAGCACAGGGGGGGTTTGGCTACACCTTC.

This clone showed up just once. An end of the junction differs from the germline gene, which may be a read error. CDR3 bases: TGTGCCAGCAGTTTATTCCCCGACCCTGCCAAAAACAGTCAGTACTTC. Translation: CASSLFPDPAKNSQYF. This chain connects TRBV27 to TRBJ2-4; D is unresolved. The CDR3 totals 16 residues. The germline V gene has CDR1 MNHEY and CDR2 SMNVEV (reference sequence).

About this clone: The sample has other DNA sequences that encode this CDR3 too. The chain has TRBV6-6 and TRBJ1-1, with 7 nucleotides matching TRBD1. V was pared by 3 bases and J by 4 bases, with 2 bases of the junction left unmatched. The CDR3 has 13 amino acids. Germline CDR1 and CDR2: MNHNY and SVGAGI (reference sequence). The CDR3 DNA reads TGTGCCAGCAGTTATACAGGGGTCACTGAAGCTTTCTTT. This gives the protein CASSYTGVTEAFF.

The chain is built from TRBV6-6 and TRBJ2-2; 10 bases align to TRBD1. The CDR3 has 15 amino acids. V was pared by 6 bases and J by 7 bases, with 8 bases of the junction left unmatched. Germline CDR1 reads MNHNY; CDR2 reads SVGAGI (reference sequence). The CDR3 DNA sequence: TGTGCCAGCAGGCCCGACAGGGGGCGTGACGGGGAGCTGTTTTTT. This encodes CASRPDRGRDGELFF.

CDR3 nucleotide sequence: TGTGCCAGCAGCTTCCCGGGACTAGCGGTTACGCAGTATTTT. It yields the protein CASSFPGLAVTQYF. This chain joins TRBV11-2 and TRBJ2-3; 11 nucleotides align to TRBD2. This CDR3 is built from 14 residues. Germline V gene data show CDR1 as SGHAT and CDR2 as FQNNGV. Trimming took 3 bases from V and 8 from J; bases not matched to a gene: 4.

CDR3 coding DNA: TGCGCCAGCAGCCCAGCCCCGGACAGGGCCTACGAGCAGTACTTC. Translating it yields CASSPAPDRAYEQYF. The chain joins TRBV5-1 to TRBJ2-7; 8 positions match TRBD1. From germline, CDR1 is SGHRS and CDR2 YFSETQ. V lost 4 bases, J lost 2 bases, and 8 bases stayed unmatched. This CDR3 comprises 15 residues. Full variable domain (missing parts from reference TRBV5-1 and TRBJ2-7): KAGVTQTPRYLIKTRGQQVTLSCSPISGHRSVSWYQQTPGQGLQFLFEYFSETQRNKGNFPGRFSGRQFSNSRSEMNVSTLELGDSALYLCASSPAPDRAYEQYFGPGTRLTVT.

CDR3 loop: CASRRQGRDQPQHF. Written as DNA, the CDR3 is TGTGCCAGCAGAAGACAGGGTCGAGATCAGCCCCAGCATTTT. The chain joins TRBV6-1 to TRBJ1-5, with 7 nucleotides matching TRBD1. The germline CDR1 and CDR2 sequences are MNHNS and SASEGT. This CDR3 comprises 14 residues. V lost 6 bases, J lost 5 bases, and 7 bases stayed unmatched.

The CDR3 reads CASSWVDSGYNEQFF. For the CDR3, the DNA is TGCGCCAGCAGCTGGGTGGATAGCGGATACAATGAGCAGTTCTTC. This chain links TRBV5-1 with TRBJ2-1; maybe TRBD2 (6 bases). Germline values: CDR1 SGHRS, CDR2 YFSETQ. The CDR3 consists of 15 residues. The germline V and J ends were trimmed by 3 bases and 4 bases, with 14 bases remaining between them.

J is TRBJ2-7 and V is TRBV7-2, with 8 bases that match TRBD1. Trimming took 5 bases from V and 7 from J; bases not matched to a gene: 16. This CDR3 has 16 amino acids. The germline gives CDR1 SGHTA, CDR2 FQGNSA. For the CDR3, the DNA is TGTGCCAGCAGCCCATACTCGACAGGGGCCGTACGAGAGCAGTACTTC. Translating gives CASSPYSTGAVREQYF.

The chain joins TRBV19 to TRBJ2-2; TRBD1 matches at 8 bases. Looked up from germline, CDR1 is LNHDA and CDR2 is SQIVND (reference sequence). J was trimmed by 3 bases and V by 0 bases; bases with no gene match: 6. The CDR3 is made up of 17 amino acids. CDR3 sequence reads: CASSIDLTGEYTGELFF. The CDR3 region has the DNA TGTGCCAGTAGTATAGATCTGACAGGGGAATACACCGGGGAGCTGTTTTTT.

CDR3 protein: CATSAGVDTGELFF. The DNA of the CDR3 is TGTGCCACCAGCGCCGGAGTGGACACCGGGGAGCTGTTTTTT. The chain carries TRBV15 and TRBJ2-2, with D unclear. From germline, CDR1 is LNHNV and CDR2 YYDKDF (reference sequence). V gave up 5 bases and J gave up 3 bases, with 10 bases separating them. This CDR3 contains 14 residues.

This clone was seen only a few times. This CDR3 reads CASSKTSGRANEQFF. The DNA of the CDR3 is TGTGCCAGCAGTAAGACTAGCGGGAGGGCCAATGAGCAGTTCTTC. The chain joins TRBV7-6 to TRBJ2-1, with 14 bases lining up with TRBD2. V dropped 6 bases and J dropped 6; count of bases not matched to a gene: 4. CDR3 size: 15 residues. Germline V gene sequence: CDR1 SGHVS, CDR2 FNYEAQ.

The sample holds one count of this clone. The CDR3 reads CASSQPVAGTYEQYF. As DNA, the CDR3 is TGCGCCAGCAGCCAGCCCGTAGCGGGGACCTACGAGCAGTACTTC. The J gene is TRBJ2-7, the V gene TRBV4-1; 8 nucleotides line up with TRBD2. J gave up 2 bases and V 3 bases, and 6 bases lay outside the gene matches. CDR3 length equals 15 residues. Germline V CDR1 and CDR2: MGHRA, YSYEKL.

V gene TRBV2 combines with J gene TRBJ1-1; D is unresolved. This CDR3 comprises 12 residues. CDR1 is SNHLY, CDR2 FYNNEI, per germline. V gave up 6 bases and J gave up 5 bases, with 10 bases separating them. CDR3 amino acids: CASSLRVTEAFF. The CDR3 DNA reads TGTGCCAGCAGCTTGAGGGTTACTGAAGCTTTCTTT.

In regard to this clone: The same CDR3 is also encoded by other DNA sequences in this sample. The V and J genes are TRBV30 and TRBJ1-2, with 8 bases fitting TRBD1. V trimming: 3 bases; J trimming: 4 bases; junction bases outside the gene matches: 4. In germline, CDR1 is GTSNPN, CDR2 SVGIG (reference sequence). This CDR3 contains 13 residues. The CDR3 DNA sequence: TGTGCCTGGAGGGGCCAGGGGGCCTATGGCTACACCTTC. Translation: CAWRGQGAYGYTF.

The V and J genes are TRBV11-2 and TRBJ2-5, with TRBD2 matching 9 bases. Germline CDR1 and CDR2: SGHAT and FQNNGV. The CDR3 extends over 17 amino acids. V was clipped by 4 bases and J by 1 base; unmatched bases: 10. CDR3 protein: CASSSPISGRLQETQYF. CDR3 DNA sequence: TGTGCCAGCAGCTCCCCCATAAGCGGGAGGCTCCAAGAGACCCAGTACTTC.

This clone was counted only a few times. The V gene is TRBV7-9, the J gene TRBJ2-5; perhaps TRBD1 as D (6 bases). The DNA end is more similar to TRBJ2-7, so the J call may be wrong. Germline assignment: CDR1 SEHNR and CDR2 FQNEAQ (reference sequence). CDR3 length: 12 residues. The CDR3 bases are TGTGCCCTACGGGCAGGGGACTACGAGCAGTACTTC. It codes for CALRAGDYEQYF.

The chain has TRBV10-3 and TRBJ2-5; 9 nucleotides line up with TRBD2. This CDR3 is 16 amino acids long. V dropped 4 bases and J dropped 5; count of bases not matched to a gene: 11. Germline CDR1 ENHRY, CDR2 SYGVKD. CDR3 amino acids: CAISGQVAGAGETQYF. The DNA of the CDR3 is TGTGCCATCAGTGGGCAGGTAGCGGGAGCCGGGGAGACCCAGTACTTC.

This clone was recorded once. V and J are TRBV29-1 and TRBJ1-1; D gene ambiguous. Trimming took 4 bases from V and 4 from J, leaving 19 bases between them. The germline gives CDR1 SQVTM, CDR2 ANQGSEA. The CDR3 is made up of 15 amino acids. The CDR3 here is CSVASPEAGFTEAFF. CDR3 DNA: TGCAGCGTTGCCAGTCCGGAGGCGGGGTTCACTGAAGCTTTCTTT.

The J gene is TRBJ2-1, the V gene TRBV6-4; a possible D gene is TRBD2 (6 bases). Germline CDR1 and CDR2: MRHNA and SNTAGT. The CDR3 is 15 amino acids. Trimming stripped 2 bases from V and 8 bases from J, with 16 bases between. The DNA of the CDR3 is TGTGCCAGCAGTGACAGGGGCGGGGAAGGGGATGAGCAGTTCTTC. Translated, it gives CASSDRGGEGDEQFF.

This clone was observed once. The rearrangement links TRBV6-5 to TRBJ2-3; no definite D call. The CDR3 extends over 15 amino acids. With 6 bases removed from V and 4 bases from J, the gap between germline ends came to 17 bases. Germline V gene data show CDR1 as MNHEY and CDR2 as SVGAGI. CDR3 protein: CASSPALAQADTQYF. For the CDR3, the DNA is TGTGCCAGCAGCCCCGCGCTGGCCCAGGCAGATACGCAGTATTTT.